Reported below is one TCR beta chain. The antigen it binds to is not known. For each CD8+ T cell subset, flow sorting was done in triplicate, and 250,000 to 300,000 cells per subset went directly into RLT lysis buffer. To keep memory contaminants out, a stringent definition of naive CD8+ T cells was applied: CD45RO-CCR7+CD27+CD95-. Standard density gradient centrifugation was used to isolate peripheral blood mononuclear cells from buffy coats. Naive CXCR3-negative and CXCR3-positive CD8+ T cells were flow-sorted using a FACSAria III. An RNeasy Mini Kit was used to extract total RNA from the sorted cells. These data come from a study of CXCR3-negative and CXCR3-positive naive CD8 T cells (dated by TCRdb to between 2018 and 2020). In the study overall: In total, some 150 million TRB reads were obtained, corresponding to roughly 1.5 +/- 0.3 million reads per library. Diversity and physicochemical repertoire analyses covered some eleven donors pooled from two independent experiments. For the TRBV-TRBJ cluster analysis, the naive subsets came from about five donors, while the memory cells came from 3 donors.

TCRdb records NextSeq 550 as the sequencer. The Human TCR Profiling Kit (MiLaboratory) was used to make UMI-labeled 5' RACE TRB cDNA libraries. cDNA synthesis used the entire amount of extracted RNA, and PCR amplification then used the entire amount of cDNA produced. Libraries were prepared in parallel using an identical number of PCR cycles. The paper's data handling went like this. With a minimum of two reads required per UMI, MIGEC and MiXCR pulled out about 57,000 +/- 9,900 unique UMI-labeled TRB cDNA molecules from each library. On average, 40,000 +/- 10,000 functional in-frame TRB CDR3 nucleotide clonotypes lacking stop codons were found per library. After downsampling to 5000 UMI-labeled TRB molecules per sample, diversity metrics such as normalized Shannon-Wiener and Chao1 were calculated in VDJtools. VDJtools computed clonotype-size-weighted physicochemical properties of the central five CDR3 residues: interaction energy, strength, volume and Kidera factor 4. TCRdb reprocessed the public reads and reports one entry per CDR3 protein sequence, without DNA. Here the V and J calls rest on TCRdb's processing, not on the authors' analysis. In this sample's table one finds approximately 89,000 distinct CDR3 sequences. The top ten constitute over 0.4% of the sample.

On the study overall, not on this receptor specifically: Surface CD5, linked to self-reactivity in mice, was comparable between naive subsets; TCR interaction strength was therefore also inferred from TRB CDR3 physicochemical properties. Naive CXCR3-negative and CXCR3-positive cells from the same donor showed similar TRBV-TRBJ usage, whereas memory cells showed distinct patterns. TRB CDR3s from CXCR3-positive naive cells showed higher hydrophobicity (lower Kidera factor 4), lower energy, and higher strength and volume indices than CXCR3-negative naive cells. Repertoire diversity was comparably high in both naive subsets but much lower in memory CD8+ T cells. CXCR3 expression partially decreased after cryopreservation, so most assays used freshly isolated PBMCs.

The CDR3 runs 16 residues from the cysteine to the phenylalanine. No DNA appears here. Taken from the germline V gene, the CDR1 and CDR2 loops are SGHRS and YFSETQ. What was sequenced was naive CXCR3+ CD8+ T cells from blood. The cell subset or site label on this specimen signifies: CD45RO-CCR7+CD27+CD95- naive CD8+ T cells expressing CXCR3 (TNR3+). The receptor was isolated from a human donor in good health. Some clones in this sample may be carry-over from other donors' samples. Here the chain combines TRBV5-1 and TRBJ2-5; there is no DNA to check the TCRdb D call of TRBD1. The CDR3 in this case is CASSLDLQGVWSDQYF.